This TCR beta chain was captured by sequencing in a study of T cells in Graves' hyperthyroidism and ophthalmopathy. From RNA transcripts, TCR beta CDR3 regions were amplified. A set of HTBI primers served as the primers for a first-round RT-PCR of the TCR CDR3. MiXCR, applied by TCRdb to the multiplex PCR reads, yields one record per CDR3 protein. The table has nearly 750,000 distinct CDR3 sequences, about 35% seen once. Patients aged 18 to 65 had newly diagnosed hyperthyroidism that had lasted under 2 months. Germline CDR1 SNHLY, CDR2 FYNNEI. V gave up 5 bases and J gave up 6 bases, with 23 bases separating them. The CDR3 is made up of 17 amino acids.

J is TRBJ1-5 and V is TRBV2; possible D gene TRBD1, 5 bases. The source is a woman aged 35 to 49 with Graves' hyperthyroidism. Input material: blood. CDR3 protein: CASSYSIGGEIGQPQHF. DNA for the CDR3: TGTGCCAGCAGTTACTCGATAGGAGGGGAAATCGGTCAGCCCCAGCATTTT.